Shown below are 3 T cell receptor beta chains from a single sample sequenced in a study of PD-L1 blockade in urothelial cancer. The time point is: peripheral blood 6 weeks after treatment start. Repertoires were generated with immunoSEQ multiplex PCR, while TCRdb's copy carries only in-frame clones and drops some. The sample records 35,000 to 55,000 clones, about four fifths being singletons. The sequenced sample was PBMCs, obtained around atezolizumab (anti-PD-L1) treatment. Every receptor here comes from a man aged 55 to 70 with urothelial cancer.

The CDR3 DNA sequence: TGTGCCAGCAGCGTAGGCGGGGCGGAAGACTATGGCTACACCTTC. It yields the protein CASSVGGAEDYGYTF. The chain has TRBV9 and TRBJ1-2; perhaps TRBD1 as D (5 bases). This CDR3 has 15 residues. Trimming pared 0 bases from V and 3 bases from J, leaving 12 bases between. Per the germline V gene, CDR1 is SGDLS and CDR2 is YYNGEE.

The chain carries TRBV28 and TRBJ2-3; D is unresolved. V was trimmed by 3 bases and J by 8 bases, leaving 15 bases between them. The CDR3 length is 14 residues. The germline CDR1 and CDR2 sequences are MDHEN and SYDVKM. CDR3 residues: CASSFSQSLGTQYF. DNA of the CDR3: TGTGCCAGCAGTTTTTCTCAATCGCTAGGTACGCAGTATTTT.

V usage is TRBV5-1 and J usage is TRBJ2-2; the D gene is possibly TRBD1 (5 bases). CDR3 size: 15 residues. In germline, CDR1 is SGHRS, CDR2 YFSETQ. With 4 bases removed from V and 1 base from J, the gap between germline ends came to 11 bases. CDR3 DNA sequence: TGCGCCAGCAGCCGTTTGCAGGGGAACACCGGGGAGCTGTTTTTT. Translated, it gives CASSRLQGNTGELFF.